Shown below are 17 T cell receptor beta chains from a single sample sequenced in a study of beta chain features in type 1 diabetes. Every isolated RNA sample was fully reverse transcribed, so sequencing captured expressed TCRB transcripts. Profiling relied on immunoSEQ multiplex PCR, and the TCRdb table lists in-frame clones only, not all of them. The sample records 350,000 to 450,000 clones, about 15% being singletons. Sequencing was performed on naive CD4+ T cells from blood. The source is a woman aged 18-35 years in good health.

Only a few counts were recorded for this clone. This rearrangement joins TRBV27 to TRBJ1-5; 7 nucleotides agree with TRBD1. Germline V gene data show CDR1 as MNHEY and CDR2 as SMNVEV (reference sequence). This CDR3 has 14 amino acids. V trimming: 3 bases; J trimming: 6 bases; junction bases outside the gene matches: 5. The CDR3 reads CASSFRQGVQPQHF. CDR3 coding DNA: TGTGCCAGCAGTTTCCGGCAGGGGGTTCAGCCCCAGCATTTT.

CDR3 sequence (DNA): TGTGCCAGCAGGAGGGAGAACACAGATACGCAGTATTTT. It codes for CASRRENTDTQYF. V usage is TRBV5-4 and J usage is TRBJ2-3; the D gene is possibly TRBD2 (5 bases). CDR1 and CDR2 (germline): SGHNT, YYREEE (reference sequence). Trimming took 5 bases from V and 2 from J, leaving 9 bases between them. The CDR3 totals 13 residues.

The rearrangement links TRBV12-2 to TRBJ1-2; no DNA check was done on the table's D call, TRBD1. TRBV12-2 is a known pseudogene. This CDR3 contains 12 residues. Here the CDR3 reads CASRFRQNGYTF. The CDR3 bases are TGTGCAAGTCGCTTTCGACAGAACGGCTACACCTTC.

This clone came up a few times. This chain uses TRBV4-3 with TRBJ2-1; D call uncertain. This CDR3 comprises 14 residues. With 0 bases removed from V and 3 bases from J, the gap between germline ends came to 6 bases. Germline loops: CDR1 LGHNA, CDR2 YSLEER. The CDR3 DNA is TGCGCCAGCAGCCAAGATCCCGTCTACAATGAGCAGTTCTTC. It encodes CASSQDPVYNEQFF.

This chain links TRBV21-1 with TRBJ2-1; the table's D gene call, TRBD1, was not cross checked with the DNA. TRBV21-1 counts as a pseudogene. This CDR3 has 17 amino acids. CDR3 bases: TGTGCCAGCAGCAAATTGAAAGGCAGGGGCGTTATCAATGAGCAGTTCTTC. Its protein is CASSKLKGRGVINEQFF.

A few counts support this clone. This rearrangement joins TRBV6-5 to TRBJ2-4, with 9 positions matching TRBD1. The CDR3 has 13 residues. Germline V CDR1 and CDR2: MNHEY, SVGAGI. V lost 5 bases and J lost 7; bases outside the gene matches: 3. The CDR3 here is CASSEQGANIQYF. In DNA, the CDR3 is TGTGCCAGCAGTGAACAGGGGGCGAACATTCAGTACTTC.

This clone turned up a few times. The J gene is TRBJ2-7, the V gene TRBV28; D may be TRBD2 (5 bases). Looked up from germline, CDR1 is MDHEN and CDR2 is SYDVKM. The CDR3 has 15 amino acids. V lost 4 bases and J 5 bases, leaving 18 bases between the germline ends. The CDR3 sequence: CASSSLEGALDEQYF. In nucleotides, the CDR3 is TGTGCCAGCAGTTCCCTAGAGGGAGCGCTCGACGAGCAGTACTTC.

V and J are TRBV5-1 and TRBJ1-5; no firm D call. The CDR3 sequence is 14 residues long. Germline lookup yields CDR1 SGHRS and CDR2 YFSETQ. V was pared by 0 bases and J by 4 bases, with 8 bases between. The chain's CDR3 is CASSLGTENQPQHF. The CDR3 DNA follows: TGCGCCAGCAGCTTGGGCACAGAGAATCAGCCCCAGCATTTT.

This sequence joins TRBV29-1 and TRBJ1-2, with 7 bases aligning to TRBD1. This CDR3 comprises 13 residues. Germline CDR1 and CDR2: SQVTM and ANQGSEA. V was pared by 2 bases and J by 6 bases, with 6 bases of the junction left unmatched. The CDR3 reads CSVEPWQGDGYTF. The CDR3 DNA follows: TGCAGCGTTGAACCGTGGCAGGGGGATGGCTACACCTTC. The variable domain in full, completed from reference TRBV29-1 and TRBJ1-2, reads SAVISQKPSRDICQRGTSLTIQCQVDSQVTMMFWYRQQPGQSLTLIATANQGSEATYESGFVIDKFPISRPNLTFSTLTVSNMSPEDSSIYLCSVEPWQGDGYTFGSGTRLTVV.

CDR3 sequence reads: CAWGAARANYGYTF. As DNA, the CDR3 is TGTGCCTGGGGGGCAGCCAGGGCAAACTATGGCTACACCTTC. The chain combines TRBV30 with TRBJ1-2, with a possible D match to TRBD1 (5 bases). The germline V and J ends were trimmed by 5 bases and 2 bases, with 15 bases remaining between them. The germline V gene encodes CDR1 GTSNPN and CDR2 SVGIG (reference sequence). The CDR3 has 14 residues.

CDR3 sequence reads: CASRAGRGSTDTQYF. For the CDR3, the DNA is TGCGCCAGCAGGGCGGGCAGGGGAAGCACAGATACGCAGTATTTT. This chain joins TRBV5-1 and TRBJ2-3; D possibly corresponds to TRBD1 (6 bases). The CDR3 contains 15 residues. The germline V and J ends were trimmed by 5 bases and 0 bases, with 13 bases remaining between them. Germline V gene data show CDR1 as SGHRS and CDR2 as YFSETQ.

This chain joins TRBV4-2 and TRBJ2-4; TRBD1 matches 10 bases. V shed 0 bases, J shed 6 bases, and the junction held 5 bases outside the gene matches. The CDR3 loop spans 16 amino acids. Per the germline V gene, CDR1 is LGHNA and CDR2 is YNFKEQ. The CDR3 DNA reads TGTGCCAGCAGCCAAGATCGACAGGGGGCTTTAAACATTCAGTACTTC. It codes for CASSQDRQGALNIQYF.

The gene calls are TRBV29-1 and TRBJ1-2, with 10 bases matching TRBD1. The germline V gene has CDR1 SQVTM and CDR2 ANQGSEA. Germline trimming cut 7 bases from V and 9 bases from J; bases unmatched to any gene: 5. The CDR3 is made up of 11 amino acids. The CDR3 protein is CSAGQGGRYTF. Written as DNA, the CDR3 is TGCAGCGCTGGACAGGGGGGACGCTACACCTTC.

The sample holds a few counts of this clone. V is TRBV5-1 and J is TRBJ1-1; no clear D. The CDR3 spans 14 residues. Deletions cut 0 bases from V and 0 bases from J, with 6 bases between. Per the germline V gene, CDR1 is SGHRS and CDR2 is YFSETQ. CDR3 sequence: CASSLDSMNTEAFF. The CDR3 DNA follows: TGCGCCAGCAGCTTGGACAGCATGAACACTGAAGCTTTCTTT.

The V gene is TRBV7-9, the J gene TRBJ2-1; D might be TRBD2 (7 bases). The germline V gene encodes CDR1 SEHNR and CDR2 FQNEAQ (reference sequence). V was cut by 0 bases and J by 8 bases, with 8 bases left in between. The CDR3 is made up of 13 amino acids. CDR3 bases: TGTGCCAGCAGCTTAGCAGGGGGGGATGAGCAGTTCTTC. Protein sequence: CASSLAGGDEQFF. Full variable domain (remainder filled in from reference TRBV7-9 and TRBJ2-1): DTGVSQNPRHKITKRGQNVTFRCDPISEHNRLYWYRQTLGQGPEFLTYFQNEAQLEKSRLLSDRFSAERPKGSFSTLEIQRTEQGDSAMYLCASSLAGGDEQFFGPGTRLTVL.

The gene calls are TRBV30 and TRBJ2-7, with TRBD1 as a possible D gene (5 bases). Germline loops: CDR1 GTSNPN, CDR2 SVGIG (reference sequence). The CDR3 has 12 residues. Trimming pared 6 bases from V and 3 bases from J, leaving 12 bases between. This chain's CDR3 is CACSFQGYEQYF. The CDR3 DNA follows: TGTGCCTGTAGTTTCCAGGGCTACGAGCAGTACTTC.

The V and J genes are TRBV7-9 and TRBJ2-7; 13 nucleotides line up with TRBD2. Germline CDR1 reads SEHNR; CDR2 reads FQNEAQ (reference sequence). This CDR3 has 15 amino acids. V was pared by 7 bases and J by 0 bases, with 3 bases of the junction left unmatched. DNA for the CDR3: TGTGCCAGCAACAGGACTAGCGGGGGCTCCTACGAGCAGTACTTC. Its translation is CASNRTSGGSYEQYF.